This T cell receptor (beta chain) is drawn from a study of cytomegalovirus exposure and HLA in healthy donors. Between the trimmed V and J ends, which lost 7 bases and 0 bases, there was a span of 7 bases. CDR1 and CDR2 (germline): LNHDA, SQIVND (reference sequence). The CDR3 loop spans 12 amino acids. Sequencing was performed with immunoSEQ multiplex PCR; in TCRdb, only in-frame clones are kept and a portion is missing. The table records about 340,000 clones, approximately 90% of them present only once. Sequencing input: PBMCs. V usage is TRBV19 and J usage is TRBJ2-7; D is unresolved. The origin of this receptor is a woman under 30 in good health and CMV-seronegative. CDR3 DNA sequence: TGTGCCAGTATGGGCCACTCCTACGAGCAGTACTTC. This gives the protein CASMGHSYEQYF.